These 4 T cell receptor beta chains came from one sample sequenced in a study of neoadjuvant nivolumab and ipilimumab in lung cancer. Method: immunoSEQ multiplex PCR; TCRdb's copy keeps in-frame clones and lacks some. The sample gives about 1,500 clones, more than 70% of which show up once; approximately 3.5% is in the top ten. Sequenced material: adjacent normal lung tissue, taken after neoadjuvant nivolumab, alone or with ipilimumab, at or shortly before surgery. The receptors shown here come from an adult with non-small cell lung cancer.

The rearrangement joins TRBV27 to TRBJ2-1; 12 bases line up with TRBD2. This CDR3 has 17 residues. V was clipped by 4 bases and J by 0 bases; unmatched bases: 4. The germline CDR1 and CDR2 sequences are MNHEY and SMNVEV (reference sequence). The CDR3 region has the DNA TGTGCCAGCAGTTCGACTAGCGGGGGTTACTCCTACAATGAGCAGTTCTTC. Amino acid sequence: CASSSTSGGYSYNEQFF.

CDR3 residues: CASSLGESGAPLHF. CDR3 bases: TGCGCCAGCAGCTTGGGGGAGAGCGGCGCACCCCTCCACTTT. The V and J genes are TRBV5-1 and TRBJ1-6; D not certain. V lost 0 bases to trimming and J lost 11 bases, with 12 bases between them. This CDR3 comprises 14 residues. The germline V gene encodes CDR1 SGHRS and CDR2 YFSETQ.

This sequence joins TRBV5-4 and TRBJ2-1; D possibly uses TRBD1 or TRBD2 (6 bases each). The CDR3 has 14 amino acids. Trimming stripped 2 bases from V and 10 bases from J, with 16 bases between. Germline loops: CDR1 SGHNT, CDR2 YYREEE (reference sequence). CDR3: CASSLSGGLGEQFF. CDR3 DNA sequence: TGTGCCAGCAGCTTAAGTGGGGGGCTTGGGGAGCAGTTCTTC.

V gene TRBV5-1 combines with J gene TRBJ1-1, with TRBD1 as a possible D gene (5 bases). The CDR3 is 14 residues long. V was trimmed by 1 base and J by 1 base, leaving 8 bases between them. Germline lookup yields CDR1 SGHRS and CDR2 YFSETQ. In nucleotides, the CDR3 is TGCGCCAGCAGCTTGTCGGGGGGGAACACTGAAGCTTTCTTT. Protein: CASSLSGGNTEAFF.